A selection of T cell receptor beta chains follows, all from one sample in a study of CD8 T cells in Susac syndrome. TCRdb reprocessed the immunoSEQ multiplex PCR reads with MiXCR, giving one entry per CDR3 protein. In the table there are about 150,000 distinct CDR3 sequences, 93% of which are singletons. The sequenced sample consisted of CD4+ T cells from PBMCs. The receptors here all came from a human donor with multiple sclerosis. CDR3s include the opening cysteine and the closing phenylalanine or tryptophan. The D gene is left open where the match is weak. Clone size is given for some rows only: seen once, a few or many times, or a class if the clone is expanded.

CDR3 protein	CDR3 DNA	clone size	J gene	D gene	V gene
CASSLDSPSSYNEQFF	TGCGCCAGCAGCTTGGATTCGCCGAGCTCCTACAATGAGCAGTTCTTC	NA	TRBJ2-1	NA	TRBV5-1
CASSPGADYEQYF	TGTGCCAGCAGTCCGGGGGCGGACTACGAGCAGTACTTC	NA	TRBJ2-7	NA	TRBV6-2/TRBV6-3
CASSVREGGNTEAFF	TGTGCCAGCAGTGTCAGGGAAGGAGGCAACACTGAAGCTTTCTTT	once	TRBJ1-1	NA	TRBV25-1
CASRVERDTEAFF	TGCGCCAGCAGGGTGGAGCGGGACACTGAAGCTTTCTTT	NA	TRBJ1-1	NA	TRBV4-3
CAWSTTGGRNTEAFF	TGTGCCTGGAGTACGACAGGGGGGAGGAACACTGAAGCTTTCTTT	NA	TRBJ1-1	TRBD1	TRBV30
CASSLVSGKGYEQYF	TGCGCCAGCAGCTTGGTTAGCGGGAAAGGCTACGAGCAGTACTTC	once	TRBJ2-7	TRBD2	TRBV5-1
CASSLTNNEQFF	TGTGCCAGCAGCCTTACTAACAATGAGCAGTTCTTC	NA	TRBJ2-1	NA	TRBV12-3/TRBV12-4
CASSPTGGYTDTQYF	TGTGCCAGCAGTCCGACTGGGGGTTACACAGATACGCAGTATTTT	NA	TRBJ2-3	NA	TRBV28
CASSEAQKGPYGYTF	TGTGCCAGCAGTGAAGCGCAGAAGGGACCCTATGGCTACACCTTC	NA	TRBJ1-2	NA	TRBV2
CATSDPGQGRTDTQYF	TGTGCCACCAGTGACCCCGGACAGGGCCGCACAGATACGCAGTATTTT	NA	TRBJ2-3	TRBD1	TRBV24-1
CASHPEDTGELFF	TGTGCCAGCCACCCGGAGGACACCGGGGAGCTGTTTTTT	NA	TRBJ2-2	NA	TRBV18
CASRLAGGDEQYF	TGTGCCAGCAGGCTAGCGGGAGGCGACGAGCAGTACTTC	NA	TRBJ2-7	TRBD2	TRBV6-6
CASSVDVGYTQYF	TGTGCCAGCAGCGTAGACGTGGGGTATACGCAGTATTTT	NA	TRBJ2-3	NA	TRBV9
CASSPYFYEQYF	TGTGCCAGCAGCCCTTACTTTTACGAGCAGTACTTC	NA	TRBJ2-7	NA	TRBV7-9
CASSARGGDIQYF	TGTGCCAGCAGCGCCAGGGGAGGGGACATTCAGTACTTC	NA	TRBJ2-4	NA	TRBV7-3
CASSLAGTSGPNEQFF	TGTGCCAGCAGCTTAGCGGGGACTAGCGGACCAAATGAGCAGTTCTTC	NA	TRBJ2-1	TRBD2	TRBV7-6
CASSSVFSNQPQHF	TGTGCCAGCAGTTCGGTGTTTAGCAATCAGCCCCAGCATTTT	NA	TRBJ1-5	NA	TRBV12-3/TRBV12-4
CAWSRQENEKLFF	TGTGCCTGGAGTAGACAGGAGAATGAAAAACTGTTTTTT	once	TRBJ1-4	NA	TRBV30
CASSPPGQSTDTQYF	TGTGCCAGCTCACCCCCGGGACAGAGCACAGATACGCAGTATTTT	NA	TRBJ2-3	TRBD1	TRBV18
CASSSWTPGTDTQYF	TGTGCCAGCAGCTCTTGGACACCCGGCACAGATACGCAGTATTTT	NA	TRBJ2-3	NA	TRBV11-2
CASSPGTAYSPLHF	TGTGCCAGCAGCCCTGGGACGGCCTATTCACCCCTCCACTTT	NA	TRBJ1-6	NA	TRBV7-9
CASSPPPRLDYGYTF	TGTGCCAGCTCACCACCCCCACGACTCGACTATGGCTACACCTTC	NA	TRBJ1-2	NA	TRBV18
CASSYLIRESGANVLTF	TGTGCCAGCAGTTATCTTATCAGGGAATCTGGGGCCAACGTCCTGACTTTC	NA	TRBJ2-6	NA	TRBV6-5
CASSPGQGYNSPLHF	TGTGCCAGCAGCCCGGGACAGGGATATAATTCACCCCTCCACTTT	NA	TRBJ1-6	TRBD1	TRBV7-9
CASSYGHNEQFF	TGTGCCAGCAGTTACGGGCACAATGAGCAGTTCTTC	NA	TRBJ2-1	NA	TRBV6-2/TRBV6-3
CASSRNRGSSYEQYF	TGTGCCAGCAGCCGCAACAGAGGAAGCTCCTACGAGCAGTACTTC	NA	TRBJ2-7	NA	TRBV27
CASSSYEARGQYF	TGTGCCAGCAGCTCCTACGAGGCTAGAGGACAGTATTTT	NA	TRBJ2-3	NA	TRBV6-2/TRBV6-3
CSAASGLAGYNEQFF	TGCAGTGCTGCCTCGGGACTAGCGGGATACAATGAGCAGTTCTTC	NA	TRBJ2-1	TRBD2	TRBV20-1
CASSLRGGGNTIYF	TGTGCCAGCAGTTTACGAGGGGGAGGAAACACCATATATTTT	NA	TRBJ1-3	NA	TRBV27
CASSGTTGGYGYTF	TGTGCCAGCAGTGGTACGACAGGGGGCTATGGCTACACCTTC	NA	TRBJ1-2	TRBD1	TRBV6-5
CASSQSRSSGYTF	TGTGCCAGCAGCCAAAGCCGGTCCTCGGGCTACACCTTC	NA	TRBJ1-2	NA	TRBV3-1
CASMQTRGYEQYF	TGTGCCAGCATGCAGACACGGGGCTACGAGCAGTACTTC	NA	TRBJ2-7	NA	TRBV7-9
CAWSLGLEYEQYF	TGTGCCTGGAGCTTGGGTCTGGAGTACGAGCAGTACTTC	NA	TRBJ2-7	NA	TRBV30
CASSVGQGLTYEQYF	TGTGCCAGCAGCGTGGGGCAGGGCCTCACCTACGAGCAGTACTTC	NA	TRBJ2-7	NA	TRBV9
CSARTPTEQETQYF	TGCAGTGCTAGGACTCCGACAGAACAAGAGACCCAGTACTTC	NA	TRBJ2-5	NA	TRBV20-1
CASSFDRRGEKLFF	TGTGCCAGCAGCTTTGATAGGAGAGGTGAAAAACTGTTTTTT	once	TRBJ1-4	NA	TRBV13
CSARDYGSYKTDTQYF	TGCAGTGCTAGAGATTACGGAAGCTACAAGACTGATACGCAGTATTTT	NA	TRBJ2-3	NA	TRBV20-1
CSVKGGGRGTQYF	TGCAGCGTAAAAGGGGGGGGTCGCGGGACCCAGTACTTC	NA	TRBJ2-5	NA	TRBV29-1
CSARQGQGAPYNEQFF	TGCAGTGCCCGCCAGGGACAGGGGGCACCCTACAATGAGCAGTTCTTC	NA	TRBJ2-1	TRBD1	TRBV20-1
CSVEEGLGSPLHF	TGCAGCGTTGAAGAGGGTCTGGGATCACCCCTCCACTTT	NA	TRBJ1-6	NA	TRBV29-1
CASSVQLAGDKDTQYF	TGCGCCAGCAGCGTTCAACTAGCGGGAGACAAAGATACGCAGTATTTT	NA	TRBJ2-3	TRBD2	TRBV4-3
CAWNQPGTARDTIYF	TGTGCCTGGAACCAACCCGGGACAGCTCGGGACACCATATATTTT	NA	TRBJ1-3	TRBD1	TRBV30
CASSPSITESNQPQHF	TGTGCCAGCAGCCCCAGTATCACTGAGAGCAATCAGCCCCAGCATTTT	NA	TRBJ1-5	NA	TRBV7-8
CASSPRGGQFFFVEQYF	TGTGCCAGCAGCCCTAGGGGGGGACAGTTTTTCTTCGTTGAGCAGTACTTC	NA	TRBJ2-7	NA	TRBV11-2
CASSPDHTQYF	TGCGCCAGCAGCCCAGACCATACGCAGTATTTT	NA	TRBJ2-3	NA	TRBV5-1
CASSRSRHVASYEQYF	TGCGCCAGCAGCCGATCTAGACATGTGGCCTCCTACGAGCAGTACTTC	NA	TRBJ2-7	NA	TRBV4-3
CASSLADGYTF	TGTGCCAGCAGCTTGGCTGATGGCTACACCTTC	once	TRBJ1-2	NA	TRBV5-6
CASRVGQGNEQFF	TGCGCCAGCCGGGTTGGGCAAGGGAATGAGCAGTTCTTC	NA	TRBJ2-1	NA	TRBV5-1
CASSSRSAKNIQYF	TGTGCCAGCAGCTCCAGGTCCGCCAAAAACATTCAGTACTTC	NA	TRBJ2-4	NA	TRBV7-6
CASSLRQGARETQYF	TGTGCCAGCAGCTTGCGACAGGGGGCAAGGGAGACCCAGTACTTC	NA	TRBJ2-5	TRBD1	TRBV5-4
CASSEEQSAGFHEAFF	TGTGCCAGCAGTGAAGAACAGTCAGCCGGGTTTCATGAAGCTTTCTTT	NA	TRBJ1-1	NA	TRBV6-1
CASSVMWGGDTGELFF	TGTGCCAGCAGCGTAATGTGGGGGGGCGACACCGGGGAGCTGTTTTTT	NA	TRBJ2-2	NA	TRBV9
CASSSRADRGSTEAFF	TGTGCCAGCAGCTCGCGAGCCGACAGGGGTAGCACTGAAGCTTTCTTT	NA	TRBJ1-1	TRBD1	TRBV7-9
CASSLDRGRAFF	TGCGCCAGCAGCTTGGACCGAGGACGAGCTTTCTTT	NA	TRBJ1-1	NA	TRBV5-1
CASSSTVGGYTF	TGTGCCAGCAGCTCTACGGTTGGGGGCTACACCTTC	NA	TRBJ1-2	NA	TRBV6-6
CAIRDRDSEAFF	TGTGCCATCAGGGACCGGGACTCCGAAGCTTTCTTT	NA	TRBJ1-1	NA	TRBV10-3
CASSLEDRETQYF	TGTGCCAGCAGTTTAGAGGACAGGGAGACCCAGTACTTC	NA	TRBJ2-5	TRBD1	TRBV12-3/TRBV12-4
CASSVASGPRETQYF	TGTGCCAGCAGTGTGGCTAGCGGTCCCAGAGAGACCCAGTACTTC	once	TRBJ2-5	TRBD2	TRBV6-1
CASSQATGPYGYTF	TGTGCCAGCAGCCAAGCCACAGGCCCCTATGGCTACACCTTC	NA	TRBJ1-2	NA	TRBV3-1